The clone carrying this T cell receptor (beta chain) was detected a few times. Antigen unknown. The data were taken from a study of blood T cells in healthy people across ages. Findings and limits, study-wide: Naive T cell percentage strongly correlated with TCR beta diversity. Long-lived and aged donors differed, with more naive CD4+ cells and higher diversity in the long-lived. Per million T cells, TCR beta diversity dropped about linearly as age rose.

Germline CDR1 reads MNHEY; CDR2 reads SMNVEV (reference sequence). V lost 3 bases and J 2 bases, leaving 14 bases between the germline ends. There are 15 residues in the CDR3. A second about 7 to 11 cycle PCR used barcoded and J-beta primers. Every single cDNA molecule received a tag from a template-switch adaptor with 12 random nucleotides. TCRdb recomputed calls from the 5' RACE reads with MiXCR, one row per CDR3 protein. This repertoire shows around 1.5 million distinct CDR3 sequences, roughly 45% found once; its top ten account for 7.9%. The receptor comes from a woman between 18 and 30 years old in good health. V gene TRBV27 combines with J gene TRBJ2-7, with D unresolved. Sequencing was done on a sample of blood. This chain's CDR3 is CASSLSRQATYEQYF. CDR3 nucleotides: TGTGCCAGCAGTTTGTCCAGGCAGGCCACCTACGAGCAGTACTTC.